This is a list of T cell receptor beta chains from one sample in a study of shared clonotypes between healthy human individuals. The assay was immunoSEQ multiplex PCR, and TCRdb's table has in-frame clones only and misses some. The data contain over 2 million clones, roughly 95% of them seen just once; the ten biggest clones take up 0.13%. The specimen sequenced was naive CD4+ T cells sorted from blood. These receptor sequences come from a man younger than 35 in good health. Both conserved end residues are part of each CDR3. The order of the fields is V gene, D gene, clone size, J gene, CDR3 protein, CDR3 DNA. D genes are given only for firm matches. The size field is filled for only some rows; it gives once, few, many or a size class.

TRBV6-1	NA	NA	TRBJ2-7	CAADRGGSYEQYF	TGTGCCGCAGACCGGGGCGGCTCCTACGAGCAGTACTTC
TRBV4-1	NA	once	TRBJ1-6	CASSQLHGRGEGNGRDSPLHF	TGCGCCAGCAGCCAATTGCATGGCAGGGGAGAGGGGAATGGCAGGGATTCACCCCTCCACTTT
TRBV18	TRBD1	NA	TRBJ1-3	CASSPTTGDWSSGNTIYF	TGTGCCAGCTCACCTACGACAGGGGATTGGAGCTCTGGAAACACCATATATTTT
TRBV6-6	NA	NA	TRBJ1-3	CASSYGSSGNTIYF	TGTGCCAGCAGCTACGGGAGTAGTGGAAACACCATATATTTT
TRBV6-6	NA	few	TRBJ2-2	CASSYSTGRELFF	TGTGCCAGCAGTTACTCGACGGGGCGCGAGCTGTTTTTT
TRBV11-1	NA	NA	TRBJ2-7	CASSLVGDVYEQYF	TGTGCCAGCAGCTTAGTCGGGGATGTCTACGAGCAGTACTTC
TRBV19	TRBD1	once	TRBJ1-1	CASSPLGTGGLDTEAFF	TGTGCCAGTAGTCCACTAGGGACAGGGGGCTTGGACACTGAAGCTTTCTTT
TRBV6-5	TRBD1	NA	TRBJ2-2	CASRRQGPGELFF	TGTGCCAGCAGACGACAGGGGCCCGGGGAGCTGTTTTTT
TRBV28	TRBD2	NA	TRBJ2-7	CASSLLASPPPSYEQYF	TGTGCCAGCAGTCTACTAGCGAGCCCACCCCCTTCCTACGAGCAGTACTTC
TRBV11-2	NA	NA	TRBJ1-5	CASSFVGDQPQHF	TGTGCCAGCAGCTTTGTGGGCGATCAGCCCCAGCATTTT
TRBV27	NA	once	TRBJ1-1	CASSPIGGASTEAFF	TGTGCCAGCAGTCCTATCGGGGGCGCGTCCACTGAAGCTTTCTTT
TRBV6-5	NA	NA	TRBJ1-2	CASSYSMGPPRGYTF	TGTGCCAGCAGTTACTCGATGGGGCCCCCACGGGGCTACACCTTC
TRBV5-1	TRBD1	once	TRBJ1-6	CASSLDRGSPLHF	TGCGCCAGCAGCTTGGACAGGGGTTCACCCCTCCACTTT
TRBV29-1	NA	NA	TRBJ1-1	CSVEGLANTEAFF	TGCAGCGTTGAAGGTCTGGCAAACACTGAAGCTTTCTTT
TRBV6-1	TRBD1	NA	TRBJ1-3	CASSPGGLRNTIYF	TGTGCCAGCAGTCCAGGGGGCTTGAGAAACACCATATATTTT
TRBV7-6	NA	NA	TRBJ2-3	CASSFGNTDTQYF	TGTGCCAGCAGCTTCGGCAACACAGATACGCAGTATTTT
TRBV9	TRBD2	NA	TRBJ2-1	CASSFRLAGGNNEQFF	TGTGCCAGCAGCTTCAGACTAGCGGGAGGAAACAATGAGCAGTTCTTC
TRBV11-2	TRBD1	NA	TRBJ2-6	CASSPRTGGSGANVLTF	TGTGCCAGCAGCCCAAGGACAGGGGGCTCTGGGGCCAACGTCCTGACTTTC
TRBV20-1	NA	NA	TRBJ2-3	CSARATDTQYF	TGCAGTGCAAGGGCCACAGATACGCAGTATTTT
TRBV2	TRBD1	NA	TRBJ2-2	CASSPTGSTGELFF	TGTGCCAGCAGTCCGACAGGGTCGACGGGGGAGCTGTTTTTT
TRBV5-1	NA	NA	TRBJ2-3	CASSFGQVPDTQYF	TGCGCCAGCAGCTTCGGTCAGGTCCCAGATACGCAGTATTTT
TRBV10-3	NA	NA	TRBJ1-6	CAISESVGSDSPLHF	TGTGCCATCAGTGAGTCGGTGGGGAGTGATTCACCCCTCCACTTT
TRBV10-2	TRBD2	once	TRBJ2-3	CASKGTSGGTDTQYF	TGCGCCAGCAAAGGGACTAGCGGGGGCACAGATACGCAGTATTTT
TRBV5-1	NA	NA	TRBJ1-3	CASSVDSLSPSGNTIYF	TGCGCCAGCAGCGTCGACAGCCTGTCTCCCTCTGGAAACACCATATATTTT
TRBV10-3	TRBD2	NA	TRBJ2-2	CAISPSGSNTGELFF	TGTGCCATCAGCCCTAGCGGTTCGAACACCGGGGAGCTGTTTTTT